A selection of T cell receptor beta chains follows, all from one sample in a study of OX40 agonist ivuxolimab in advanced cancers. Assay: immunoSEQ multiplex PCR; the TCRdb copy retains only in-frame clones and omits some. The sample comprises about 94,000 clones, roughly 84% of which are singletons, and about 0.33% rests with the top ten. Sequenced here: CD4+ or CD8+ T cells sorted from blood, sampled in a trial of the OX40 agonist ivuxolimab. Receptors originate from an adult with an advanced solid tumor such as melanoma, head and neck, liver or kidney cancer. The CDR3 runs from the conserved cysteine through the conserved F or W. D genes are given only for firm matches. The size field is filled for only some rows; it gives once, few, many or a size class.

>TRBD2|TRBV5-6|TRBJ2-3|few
TGTGCCAGCAGAGATCTAGCGGGGGGGCTTCTCACAGATACGCAGTATTTT
CASRDLAGGLLTDTQYF
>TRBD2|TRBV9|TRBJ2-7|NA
TGTGCCAGCAGCGTAGGTGGGGATGGACTAGTCGGAGGTCGTGGGCACGAGCAGTACTTC
CASSVGGDGLVGGRGHEQYF
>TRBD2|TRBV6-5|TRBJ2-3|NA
TGTGCCAGCAGCCTAGCGGGGGCTAAAGATACGCAGTATTTT
CASSLAGAKDTQYF
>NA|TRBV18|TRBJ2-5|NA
TGTGCCAGCTCACCTATCCTAGGATTGCCGACGCAAGAGACCCAGTACTTC
CASSPILGLPTQETQYF
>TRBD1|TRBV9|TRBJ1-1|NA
TGTGCCAGCAGCGTAGATGCGCAGGGGGGGGGACCTTTCTTT
CASSVDAQGGGPFF
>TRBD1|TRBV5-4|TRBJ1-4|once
TGTGCCAGCAGCAGAGGACAGGACGGCCGCAAGGGTGAAAAACTGTTTTTT
CASSRGQDGRKGEKLFF
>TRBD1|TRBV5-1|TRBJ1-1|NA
TGCGCCAGCAGCTCTGGACAGGGTGGGGGCACTGAAGCTTTCTTT
CASSSGQGGGTEAFF
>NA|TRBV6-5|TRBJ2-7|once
TGTGCCAGCAGTTACCAGGGATCAGGGTACGAGCAGTACTTC
CASSYQGSGYEQYF
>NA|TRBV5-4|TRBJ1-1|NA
TGTGCCAGCAGCTCGGGTCCGGGGCGCCCGGACACTGAAGCTTTCTTT
CASSSGPGRPDTEAFF
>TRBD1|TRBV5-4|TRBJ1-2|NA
TGTGCCAGCAGCTCCGGGACAGGGACCAACTATGGCTACACCTTC
CASSSGTGTNYGYTF
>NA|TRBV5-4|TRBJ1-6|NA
TGTGCCAGCAGCTTAGGAGGGCAGCAAAATTCACCCCTCCACTTT
CASSLGGQQNSPLHF
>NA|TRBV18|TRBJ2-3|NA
TGTGCCAGCTCACCACTTGTAGCGGTCTTCGCAGATACGCAGTATTTT
CASSPLVAVFADTQYF
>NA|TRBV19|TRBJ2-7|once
TGTGCCAGTAGTACGTACGAGCAGTACTTC
CASSTYEQYF
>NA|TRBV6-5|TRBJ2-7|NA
TGTGCCAGCAGCAACAGCTACGAGCAGTACTTC
CASSNSYEQYF
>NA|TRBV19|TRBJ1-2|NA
TGTGCCAGTAGTATCCTCAAAGCGACCCGGGAGGGCTACACCTTC
CASSILKATREGYTF
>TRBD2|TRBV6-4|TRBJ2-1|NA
TGTGCCAGCATCTTGGGACTAGCGGGGGGGAATGAGCAGTTCTTC
CASILGLAGGNEQFF
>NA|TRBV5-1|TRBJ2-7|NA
TGCGCCAGCAGCGAAGTGAGGGGGGCCGAGCAGTACTTC
CASSEVRGAEQYF
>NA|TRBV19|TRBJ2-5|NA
TGTGCCAGTAGTATTAGGTCAGGGAGTATGGTGACCCAGTACTTC
CASSIRSGSMVTQYF
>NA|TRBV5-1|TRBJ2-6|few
TGCGCCACCACGGACCAGAATTCTGGGGCCAACGTCCTGACTTTC
CATTDQNSGANVLTF
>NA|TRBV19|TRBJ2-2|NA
TGTGCCAGTAGTATCAGGGGCGCGAACACCGGGGAGCTGTTTTTT
CASSIRGANTGELFF